What follows are 28 T cell receptor beta chains derived from one specimen sequenced in a study of blood T cell repertoires in COVID-19. Clones were sequenced by immunoSEQ multiplex PCR, and TCRdb holds only the in-frame ones, with some missing. The profile shows around 230,000 clones, around 83% of them singletons. Sequenced input: peripheral blood. The source is a woman in her 50s with acute or convalescent COVID-19.

The chain uses TRBV27 and TRBJ2-2; 11 bases are shared with TRBD1. V lost 5 bases, J lost 1 base, and 9 bases stayed unmatched. Germline CDR1 is MNHEY and CDR2 is SMNVEV (reference sequence). The CDR3 loop spans 18 amino acids. CDR3 residues: CASSLWTGGPLNTGELFF. CDR3 in DNA: TGTGCCAGCAGTCTCTGGACAGGGGGCCCCCTGAACACCGGGGAGCTGTTTTTT.

The rearrangement joins TRBV27 to TRBJ1-6; possibly TRBD1 for D (6 bases). Germline loops: CDR1 MNHEY, CDR2 SMNVEV (reference sequence). V was shortened by 7 bases and J by 13 bases, with 23 bases between the two germline ends. The CDR3 extends over 15 amino acids. CDR3 nucleotides: TGTGCCAGCAAAACACAGGGTATCTCTTTTTCGCCCCTCCACTTT. Translated: CASKTQGISFSPLHF.

The chain has TRBV6-2 or TRBV6-3 and TRBJ2-2; weak D call: TRBD1 (5 bases). The germline V gene has CDR1 MNHEY and CDR2 SVGEGT. V gave up 3 bases and J gave up 7 bases, with 12 bases separating them. This CDR3 is built from 14 residues. CDR3 nucleotides: TGTGCCAGCAGTTATCAGGGATCGGGCGGGGAGCTGTTTTTT. As protein: CASSYQGSGGELFF.

The chain is built from TRBV20-1 and TRBJ1-1, with TRBD1 as a possible D gene (5 bases). V was shortened by 6 bases and J by 7 bases, with 12 bases between the two germline ends. CDR3 length: 11 residues. The germline CDR1 and CDR2 sequences are DFQATT and SNEGSKA (reference sequence). The DNA of the CDR3 is TGCAGTGCCCCGCGGGGGAATGAAGCTTTCTTT. Translating gives CSAPRGNEAFF.

This rearrangement joins TRBV5-8 to TRBJ2-2, with 9 bases identical to TRBD1. Unmatched junction bases numbered 9, after V lost 5 bases and J lost 4 bases. The CDR3 runs 16 residues. From germline, CDR1 is SGHTS and CDR2 YDEGEE. CDR3 nucleotide sequence: TGTGCCAGCAGACGGGGGACAGGGACGGTCACCGGGGAGCTGTTTTTT. It encodes CASRRGTGTVTGELFF.

Here the CDR3 DNA reads TGTGCCAGCAGTTTAGCGGGTCAGAACGGCTACACCTTC. Protein sequence: CASSLAGQNGYTF. This chain uses TRBV27 with TRBJ1-2; no reliable D call. CDR3 length equals 13 residues. Looked up from germline, CDR1 is MNHEY and CDR2 is SMNVEV (reference sequence). V lost 2 bases and J lost 8, with 12 bases in between.

The chain employs TRBV7-2 and TRBJ1-6; TRBD1 might be the D (5 bases). CDR3 size: 15 residues. From germline, CDR1 is SGHTA and CDR2 FQGNSA. The V and J ends lost 3 bases and 8 bases respectively, with 14 bases between them. CDR3: CASSFLRGGDSPLHF. DNA for the CDR3: TGTGCCAGCAGCTTCCTTCGGGGGGGTGATTCACCCCTCCACTTT.

The rearrangement uses TRBV28 and TRBJ1-2; 8 nucleotides line up with TRBD1. The trim removed 3 bases at V and 8 bases at J, leaving 8 bases unmatched. Germline V gene sequence: CDR1 MDHEN, CDR2 SYDVKM. The CDR3 contains 14 residues. The CDR3 bases are TGTGCCAGCAGTTTGAAGACAGGGGTGGGAGGCTACACCTTC. It codes for CASSLKTGVGGYTF.

The chain has TRBV11-1 and TRBJ2-5; a weak D match, TRBD1 (5 bases). V lost 5 bases and J lost 6, with 13 bases in between. The germline V gene has CDR1 SGHAT and CDR2 FQDESV (reference sequence). The CDR3 runs to 13 residues. As DNA, the CDR3 is TGTGCCAGCAGCGTGCAGGGTCTAAAGACCCAGTACTTC. Amino acids: CASSVQGLKTQYF.

CDR3 residues: CASSLYGGDEQYF. As DNA, the CDR3 is TGTGCCAGCAGCTTATACGGAGGTGACGAGCAGTACTTC. The V and J genes are TRBV11-3 and TRBJ2-7, with D perhaps TRBD2 (5 bases). Trimming removed 2 bases from V and 5 bases from J, with 10 bases in between. Germline CDR1 SGHNT, CDR2 YENEEA. This CDR3 is 13 amino acids long.

The sample holds one count of this clone. This sequence joins TRBV7-2 and TRBJ2-1, with D perhaps matching TRBD1 (5 bases). The CDR3 is 15 residues long. The germline V and J ends were trimmed by 5 bases and 7 bases, with 18 bases remaining between them. CDR1 is SGHTA and CDR2 is FQGNSA in the germline V gene. CDR3 protein: CASSLRVGSGNEQFF. CDR3 coding DNA: TGTGCCAGCAGCCTCAGGGTAGGGTCAGGGAATGAGCAGTTCTTC.

This clone occurred a few times. The junction departs from the called germline gene at one end, perhaps through a read error. V is TRBV30 and J is TRBJ1-1; D not resolved. There are 18 residues in the CDR3. Germline V gene lookup returns CDR1 GTSNPN and CDR2 SVGIG (reference sequence). The CDR3 DNA reads as TGTGCCTGGAGTGTCAGATATTCCGGGAAGGTTCTGAACGCTGAAGCTTTCTTT. Translation gives CAWSVRYSGKVLNAEAFF.

Many counts were recorded for this clone. The V and J genes are TRBV24-1 and TRBJ1-1, with D perhaps TRBD1 (6 bases). Germline V gene lookup returns CDR1 KGHDR and CDR2 SFDVKD. Trimming removed 4 bases from V and 11 bases from J, with 16 bases in between. The CDR3 is 13 amino acids. CDR3 nucleotide sequence: TGTGCCACCAGTGACCACCGGGACAAGGGGGCTTTCTTT. Translation gives CATSDHRDKGAFF.

The chain carries TRBV28 and TRBJ2-2; 11 bases agree with TRBD2. This CDR3 is built from 16 residues. Trimming cost V 6 bases and J 7 bases; bases outside gene matches: 10. Germline V gives CDR1 MDHEN, CDR2 SYDVKM. Here the CDR3 DNA reads TGTGCCAGCAGGCTCCTACTAGCGGGAGCGGGCGGGGAGCTGTTTTTT. Its protein product is CASRLLLAGAGGELFF.

The gene calls are TRBV19 and TRBJ1-1, with 7 bases lining up with TRBD1. J gave up 0 bases and V 9 bases, and 16 bases lay outside the gene matches. Germline V lookup: CDR1 LNHDA, CDR2 SQIVND (reference sequence). The length of the CDR3 is 17 residues. Here the CDR3 reads CASRRRQGFNVNTEAFF. The CDR3 nucleotides are TGTGCCAGCCGAAGGAGACAGGGTTTTAATGTGAACACTGAAGCTTTCTTT.

The chain employs TRBV28 and TRBJ2-5, with TRBD1 matching over 9 bases. The V and J ends lost 6 bases and 1 base, in that order; junction bases with no gene match: 6. The CDR3 totals 15 residues. Germline-derived CDR1 and CDR2 are MDHEN and SYDVKM. CDR3: CASRLPGQGQETQYF. The CDR3, as DNA: TGTGCCAGCAGGCTTCCGGGACAGGGCCAAGAGACCCAGTACTTC.

This sequence joins TRBV27 and TRBJ2-7, with D tentatively TRBD2 (7 bases). V was shortened by 5 bases and J by 7 bases, with 18 bases between the two germline ends. CDR3 length equals 14 residues. Looked up from germline, CDR1 is MNHEY and CDR2 is SMNVEV (reference sequence). The CDR3 DNA is TGTGCCAGCAGTCCCAGGGGATTAGCGGGTGAGCAGTACTTC. Translated: CASSPRGLAGEQYF.

A single count supports this clone. The chain uses TRBV2 and TRBJ1-4; no clear D. CDR1 and CDR2 from the germline V gene are SNHLY and FYNNEI. V lost 8 bases and J lost 0, with 7 bases in between. The CDR3 extends over 13 amino acids. The CDR3: CASLGATNEKLFF. The CDR3, as DNA: TGTGCCAGCCTCGGGGCAACTAATGAAAAACTGTTTTTT. The complete variable domain, with remaining parts taken from reference TRBV2 and TRBJ1-4, reads EPEVTQTPSHQVTQMGQEVILRCVPISNHLYFYWYRQILGQKVEFLVSFYNNEISEKSEIFDDQFSVERPDGSNFTLKIRSTKLEDSAMYFCASLGATNEKLFFGSGTQLSVL.

The V call is TRBV29-1, the J call TRBJ2-7, with 11 bases identical to TRBD1. The CDR3 has 13 residues. Germline V lookup: CDR1 SQVTM, CDR2 ANQGSEA. J lost 2 bases, V lost 6 bases, and 3 bases had no gene match. The DNA for the CDR3 is TGCAGCGTCGGACAGGGGGCAACCTACGAGCAGTACTTC. As protein: CSVGQGATYEQYF.

This clone was counted between two and nine times. This sequence joins TRBV5-6 and TRBJ2-1, with 9 positions matching TRBD2. V was clipped by 0 bases and J by 8 bases; unmatched bases: 15. The CDR3 is made up of 18 amino acids. The V gene's germline CDR1 is SGHDT and CDR2 YYEEEE. In DNA, the CDR3 is TGTGCCAGCAGCTTGGTGGCCGGGGGGCGGGAGGGCCAGGATGAGCAGTTCTTC. Translating it yields CASSLVAGGREGQDEQFF.

The V gene is TRBV19, the J gene TRBJ1-1; the D gene is possibly TRBD1 (5 bases). Germline V gives CDR1 LNHDA, CDR2 SQIVND (reference sequence). V gave up 5 bases and J gave up 5 bases, with 9 bases separating them. The CDR3 runs 12 residues. The CDR3: CASSWGGTEAFF. The CDR3 nucleotides are TGTGCCAGTAGTTGGGGGGGAACTGAAGCTTTCTTT.

The genes are TRBV5-4 and TRBJ2-7; D uncertain. V was shortened by 2 bases and J by 5 bases, with 14 bases between the two germline ends. The CDR3 consists of 14 residues. Per the germline V gene, CDR1 is SGHNT and CDR2 is YYREEE (reference sequence). CDR3: CASSLARGWDEQYF. CDR3 DNA sequence: TGTGCCAGCAGCTTAGCGAGAGGTTGGGACGAGCAGTACTTC. Based on the CDR3 plus reference TRBV5-4 and TRBJ2-7, the full variable domain is ETGVTQSPTHLIKTRGQQVTLRCSSQSGHNTVSWYQQALGQGPQFIFQYYREEENGRGNFPPRFSGLQFPNYSSELNVNALELDDSALYLCASSLARGWDEQYFGPGTRLTVT.

The chain links TRBV19 to TRBJ1-5; D gene unclear. The V end was cut by 3 bases, the J end by 6 bases, with 9 bases between. The CDR3 has 13 amino acids. Germline CDR1 is LNHDA and CDR2 is SQIVND (reference sequence). CDR3 nucleotides: TGTGCCAGTAGTATCCTCCGGGGTCAGCCCCAGCATTTT. Translated: CASSILRGQPQHF.

The V call is TRBV2, the J call TRBJ2-2; a weak D match, TRBD2 (5 bases). The V gene's germline CDR1 is SNHLY and CDR2 FYNNEI. V dropped 4 bases and J dropped 0 bases, with 12 bases sitting between them. The CDR3 length is 16 residues. This CDR3 is CASSGLASTNTGELFF. The CDR3 DNA reads TGTGCCAGCAGTGGACTGGCTAGCACGAACACCGGGGAGCTGTTTTTT.

J is TRBJ2-7 and V is TRBV6-6, with a tentative D call TRBD2 (5 bases). Looked up from germline, CDR1 is MNHNY and CDR2 is SVGAGI (reference sequence). The V end was cut by 0 bases, the J end by 2 bases, with 11 bases between. This CDR3 is built from 15 residues. Here the CDR3 DNA reads TGTGCCAGCAGTTACTCGTCCGGGGAGACCTACGAGCAGTACTTC. Amino acid sequence: CASSYSSGETYEQYF.

V usage is TRBV5-1 and J usage is TRBJ1-2; maybe TRBD1 (6 bases). V was trimmed by 0 bases and J by 8 bases, leaving 8 bases between them. This CDR3 region has 12 residues. The germline gives CDR1 SGHRS, CDR2 YFSETQ. The CDR3 DNA is TGCGCCAGCAGCTTGGGACAGGCCGGCTACACCTTC. This translates into CASSLGQAGYTF.

The CDR3 DNA follows: TGCGCCAGCAGCCTAGGACACTTCACCCAAATTGCCTACGAGCAGTACTTC. Translated: CASSLGHFTQIAYEQYF. This chain links TRBV5-1 with TRBJ2-7; perhaps TRBD1 as D (5 bases). The CDR3 length is 17 residues. Trimming shortened V by 4 bases and J by 2 bases, and 22 bases separated the two germline ends. Germline V lookup: CDR1 SGHRS, CDR2 YFSETQ.

This clone has more than one count but fewer than ten. The V and J genes are TRBV3-1 (or the pseudogene TRBV3-2) and TRBJ1-2, with 10 bases lining up with TRBD1. The V gene's germline CDR1 is LGHDT and CDR2 YNNKEL (reference sequence). Trimming took 4 bases from V and 7 from J; bases not matched to a gene: 9. CDR3 size: 15 residues. Here the CDR3 DNA reads TGTGCCAGCAGCCTTCGGGGACAGGGGCGCCCTGGCTACACCTTC. Translated: CASSLRGQGRPGYTF.